This is a list of T cell receptor beta chains from one sample in a study of shared clonotypes between healthy human individuals. The repertoire was sequenced with immunoSEQ multiplex PCR; TCRdb's copy has only in-frame clones and lacks some. In the table there are about 2.4 million clones, more than 90% of which are singletons. Sequencing was carried out using naive CD4+ T cells sorted from blood. Receptor source: a man aged 18 to 29 in good health. Both conserved end residues are trimmed from each CDR3.

CDR3aa,v_gene,j_gene
ASNNLYQETQY,TRBV14,TRBJ2-5
SAKELGQTNYGYT,TRBV29-1,TRBJ1-2
ASSLAIGAGETQY,TRBV7-9,TRBJ2-5
ASSFSASRGEKLF,TRBV6-6,TRBJ1-4
ASSFSGTNSYNEQF,TRBV7-2,TRBJ2-1
AWNRANTEAF,TRBV30,TRBJ1-1
ASSLGTGNHYEQY,TRBV7-8,TRBJ2-7
ASSPLTGQGSYEQY,TRBV18,TRBJ2-7
ASSPNLGGYTDTQY,TRBV5-4,TRBJ2-3
ASSAQRGLASSTDTQY,TRBV18,TRBJ2-3
ASSIPASNSPLH,TRBV19,TRBJ1-6
SASPGDTQY,TRBV20-1,TRBJ2-3
ASSVNPSTDTQY,TRBV9,TRBJ2-3
ASSGGGLGQEEETQY,TRBV10-1,TRBJ2-5
ASSFRASGIGGELF,TRBV5-1,TRBJ2-2
ASSPTSGFYNEQF,TRBV9,TRBJ2-1
ASSPLLGTQNTEAF,TRBV18,TRBJ1-1
ASSTGAGGQRETQY,TRBV11-1,TRBJ2-5
ASSWSSGTDTQY,TRBV5-1,TRBJ2-3
ASSIEGIATNEKLF,TRBV19,TRBJ1-4
SASDGDGYT,TRBV20-1,TRBJ1-2
AWSVLAGSYNEQF,TRBV30,TRBJ2-1
ASSFSGDSYEQY,TRBV6-6,TRBJ2-7
ASSAEGSGQEKLF,TRBV2,TRBJ1-4
ASERLPYTEAF,TRBV6-1,TRBJ1-1
ASSLGPGSDNSPLH,TRBV7-6,TRBJ1-6